The 19 T cell receptor beta chains below come from one sample, sequenced in a study of PD-L1 blockade in urothelial cancer. Method: immunoSEQ multiplex PCR; TCRdb's copy keeps in-frame clones and lacks some. This sample yields 40,000 or so clones, of which 81% are seen a single time; approximately 2.9% belongs to the top ten. Source: PBMCs, taken around atezolizumab (anti-PD-L1) treatment. All receptors come from a man in his 70s with urothelial cancer.

V gene TRBV4-1 combines with J gene TRBJ2-7; 10 bases align to TRBD1. Germline V gives CDR1 MGHRA, CDR2 YSYEKL. J was trimmed by 5 bases and V by 4 bases; bases with no gene match: 5. The CDR3 contains 14 residues. The CDR3 sequence: CASSPGQGDDEQYF. The CDR3 DNA follows: TGCGCCAGCAGCCCAGGACAGGGGGACGACGAGCAGTACTTC.

This chain uses TRBV5-4 with TRBJ2-3, with 9 bases aligning to TRBD2. J gave up 5 bases and V 4 bases, and 5 bases lay outside the gene matches. The germline gives CDR1 SGHNT, CDR2 YYREEE (reference sequence). This CDR3 contains 14 residues. This chain's CDR3 is CASSREREVDTQYF. For the CDR3, the DNA is TGTGCCAGCAGCCGCGAGCGGGAGGTAGATACGCAGTATTTT.

The V gene is TRBV30, the J gene TRBJ1-1; no clear D gene. From germline, CDR1 is GTSNPN and CDR2 SVGIG (reference sequence). Trimming took 5 bases from V and 3 from J, leaving 10 bases between them. The CDR3 is 12 amino acids. The CDR3 DNA sequence: TGTGCCTGGTGCGAGGGTTACACTGAAGCTTTCTTT. Translated: CAWCEGYTEAFF.

The rearrangement uses TRBV5-1 and TRBJ2-7, with unresolved D. Per the germline V gene, CDR1 is SGHRS and CDR2 is YFSETQ. The V gene lost 0 bases and the J gene lost 2 bases, with 9 bases spanning the gap. The CDR3 extends over 14 amino acids. CDR3 sequence: CASSLVFGAYEQYF. The CDR3 region has the DNA TGCGCCAGCAGCTTGGTTTTCGGAGCCTACGAGCAGTACTTC.

The CDR3 is CASSFAGTSGAGGEQYF. The CDR3 nucleotides read TGTGCCAGCAGCTTCGCCGGGACTAGCGGGGCTGGGGGCGAGCAGTACTTC. The chain employs TRBV5-6 and TRBJ2-7; 13 bases map to TRBD2. The CDR3 totals 17 residues. The V and J ends lost 2 bases and 6 bases, in that order; junction bases with no gene match: 11. CDR1 is SGHDT and CDR2 is YYEEEE in the germline V gene. The complete variable domain, with remaining parts taken from reference TRBV5-6 and TRBJ2-7, reads DAGVTQSPTHLIKTRGQQVTLRCSPKSGHDTVSWYQQALGQGPQFIFQYYEEEERQRGNFPDRFSGHQFPNYSSELNVNALLLGDSALYLCASSFAGTSGAGGEQYFGPGTRLTVT.

The chain employs TRBV29-1 and TRBJ2-1, with TRBD1 as a possible D gene (6 bases). This CDR3 is 12 amino acids long. The germline V gene has CDR1 SQVTM and CDR2 ANQGSEA. Deletions cut 4 bases from V and 7 bases from J, with 11 bases between. In nucleotides, the CDR3 is TGCAGCGTTGGGAAACAGGGTAATGAGCAGTTCTTC. Its translation: CSVGKQGNEQFF.

The J gene is TRBJ2-3, the V gene TRBV28; 10 nucleotides align to TRBD2. With V trimmed by 8 bases and J by 1 base, 0 bases remained unmatched. CDR1 and CDR2 (germline): MDHEN, SYDVKM. CDR3 length: 13 amino acids. The CDR3, as DNA: TGTGCCAGCGGGACTAGCGGCACAGATACGCAGTATTTT. It translates to CASGTSGTDTQYF.

This rearrangement joins TRBV11-2 to TRBJ2-5, with 8 bases matching TRBD2. In germline, CDR1 is SGHAT, CDR2 FQNNGV. The CDR3 contains 16 residues. The V segment lost 1 base and the J segment 0 bases; nucleotides outside the gene matches: 4. The CDR3 spells CASSLGTSFHQETQYF. The CDR3 DNA sequence: TGTGCCAGCAGCTTAGGGACTAGCTTCCACCAAGAGACCCAGTACTTC.

This clone was seen just once. V gene TRBV9 combines with J gene TRBJ1-1; the D is unclear. The V end was cut by 0 bases, the J end by 11 bases, with 14 bases between. The CDR3 is 13 residues long. In germline, CDR1 is SGDLS, CDR2 YYNGEE. The DNA for the CDR3 is TGTGCCAGCAGCGTAGATGGGAGCCGCGGGGCTTTCTTT. Translating gives CASSVDGSRGAFF. The entire variable domain, with the rest obtained from reference TRBV9 and TRBJ1-1, is as follows: DSGVTQTPKHLITATGQRVTLRCSPRSGDLSVYWYQQSLDQGLQFLIQYYNGEERAKGNILERFSAQQFPDLHSELNLSSLELGDSALYFCASSVDGSRGAFFGQGTRLTVV.

This rearrangement joins TRBV2 to TRBJ1-1; the match to TRBD1 covers 9 bases. The CDR3 has 18 residues. The trim removed 6 bases at V and 2 bases at J, leaving 16 bases unmatched. Germline assignment: CDR1 SNHLY and CDR2 FYNNEI. The CDR3 sequence is CASRSFGDREGENTEAFF. DNA for the CDR3: TGTGCCAGCAGGTCGTTCGGGGACAGGGAAGGTGAAAACACTGAAGCTTTCTTT. The full variable domain, its missing parts supplied by reference TRBV2 and TRBJ1-1, is EPEVTQTPSHQVTQMGQEVILRCVPISNHLYFYWYRQILGQKVEFLVSFYNNEISEKSEIFDDQFSVERPDGSNFTLKIRSTKLEDSAMYFCASRSFGDREGENTEAFFGQGTRLTVV.

The rearrangement uses TRBV11-3 and TRBJ2-2; 7 bases are a match to TRBD1. V shed 6 bases and J 1 base; nucleotides not matched to a gene: 5. Germline-derived CDR1 and CDR2 are SGHNT and YENEEA. The CDR3 loop spans 15 amino acids. The chain's CDR3 is CASRLRTGNTGELFF. CDR3 DNA: TGTGCCAGCAGGCTAAGGACAGGGAACACCGGGGAGCTGTTTTTT. Based on the CDR3 plus reference TRBV11-3 and TRBJ2-2, the full variable domain is EAGVVQSPRYKIIEKKQPVAFWCNPISGHNTLYWYLQNLGQGPELLIRYENEEAVDDSQLPKDRFSAERLKGVDSTLKIQPAELGDSAVYLCASRLRTGNTGELFFGEGSRLTVL.

J is TRBJ2-1 and V is TRBV27, with D possibly being TRBD1 (6 bases). CDR1 is MNHEY and CDR2 is SMNVEV in the germline V gene (reference sequence). V lost 3 bases and J 5 bases, leaving 8 bases between the germline ends. The CDR3 has 13 amino acids. CDR3 nucleotide sequence: TGTGCCAGCAGTTTTCAGGGGCACAATGAGCAGTTCTTC. It translates to CASSFQGHNEQFF.

The chain combines TRBV6-5 with TRBJ2-7, with TRBD1 as a possible D gene (5 bases). CDR3 length equals 12 residues. Germline V gives CDR1 MNHEY, CDR2 SVGAGI. The ends were cut back, 6 bases at V and 9 bases at J, with 15 bases in the middle. CDR3 sequence: CASRGEASGQYF. In DNA form, the CDR3 reads TGTGCCAGCAGAGGGGAAGCTTCGGGGCAGTACTTC.

The table lists this clone with a few counts. CDR3: CASRRGTADGYTF. DNA of the CDR3: TGTGCCAGCAGACGAGGGACAGCCGATGGCTACACCTTC. This chain links TRBV6-5 with TRBJ1-2; 7 bases line up with TRBD1. The CDR3 length is 13 residues. The ends lost 6 bases at V and 6 bases at J; junction bases unmatched: 7. The germline V gene has CDR1 MNHEY and CDR2 SVGAGI.

The chain joins TRBV9 to TRBJ2-7; D gene unclear. The V end was cut by 3 bases, the J end by 3 bases, with 4 bases between. CDR3 size: 11 residues. Germline V lookup: CDR1 SGDLS, CDR2 YYNGEE. CDR3 in DNA: TGTGCCAGCAGCGACAACTACGAGCAGTACTTC. Encoded protein: CASSDNYEQYF.

This chain connects TRBV7-9 to TRBJ2-2, with D hard to call. Trimming took 2 bases from V and 1 from J, leaving 5 bases between them. CDR3 length: 14 residues. Germline CDR1 is SEHNR and CDR2 is FQNEAQ (reference sequence). The CDR3 DNA is TGTGCCAGCAGCTTACGCAGGAACACCGGGGAGCTGTTTTTT. Protein sequence: CASSLRRNTGELFF.

The chain is built from TRBV28 and TRBJ2-7; the match to TRBD2 covers 11 bases. The germline V gene has CDR1 MDHEN and CDR2 SYDVKM. The V gene end was trimmed by 5 bases and the J gene end by 4 bases; junction bases not matched to a gene: 7. The CDR3 is made up of 15 amino acids. The CDR3 loop reads CASSALLAGGYEQYF. The CDR3 DNA reads TGTGCCAGCAGTGCCCTCCTAGCGGGAGGATACGAGCAGTACTTC. Based on the CDR3 plus reference TRBV28 and TRBJ2-7, the full variable domain is DVKVTQSSRYLVKRTGEKVFLECVQDMDHENMFWYRQDPGLGLRLIYFSYDVKMKEKGDIPEGYSVSREKKERFSLILESASTNQTSMYLCASSALLAGGYEQYFGPGTRLTVT.

The chain couples TRBV28 to TRBJ1-2; maybe TRBD1 (6 bases). Germline values: CDR1 MDHEN, CDR2 SYDVKM. V was trimmed by 6 bases and J by 3 bases, leaving 17 bases between them. CDR3 length equals 15 residues. The CDR3 nucleotides read TGTGCCAGCAGGCCTTCAGGGGTAGATGACTATGGCTACACCTTC. This encodes CASRPSGVDDYGYTF.

The genes are TRBV18 and TRBJ1-1; D is unclear. V shed 3 bases and J shed 4 bases, with 12 bases lying between them. Germline V gene data show CDR1 as KGHSH and CDR2 as LQKENI. There are 14 residues in the CDR3. CDR3 region: CASSPQRTATEAFF. As DNA, the CDR3 is TGTGCCAGCTCACCCCAGAGAACAGCCACTGAAGCTTTCTTT. Supplemented by reference TRBV18 and TRBJ1-1, the full variable domain reads NAGVMQNPRHLVRRRGQEARLRCSPMKGHSHVYWYRQLPEEGLKFMVYLQKENIIDESGMPKERFSAEFPKEGPSILRIQQVVRGDSAAYFCASSPQRTATEAFFGQGTRLTVV.